The 28 T cell receptor beta chains in this list originate from one sample, sequenced in a study of T cells of healthy individuals. TCRdb ran MiXCR on the 5' RACE reads and lists one entry per CDR3 protein. The sample has over 40,000 distinct CDR3 sequences; 4% to 5% are singletons. All receptors come from a human donor in good health.

This sequence joins TRBV12-3 or TRBV12-4 and TRBJ2-7; TRBD1 might be the D (6 bases). Trimming took off 6 bases at V and 0 bases at J, with 15 bases between the two ends. This CDR3 comprises 15 residues. The CDR3 DNA is TGTGCCAGCAGCACTACAGGGTGGAACTCCTACGAGCAGTACTTC. Translated, it gives CASSTTGWNSYEQYF.

This chain links TRBV6-2 or TRBV6-3 with TRBJ2-1; the match to TRBD2 covers 7 bases. Germline values: CDR1 MNHEY, CDR2 SVGEGT. The V segment lost 7 bases and the J segment 6 bases; nucleotides outside the gene matches: 9. The CDR3 has 14 residues. The CDR3 protein is CASTASGARNEQFF. The DNA of the CDR3 is TGTGCCAGCACCGCTAGCGGAGCCCGCAATGAGCAGTTCTTC.

This clonotype was counted at least ten times. Written as DNA, the CDR3 is TGTGCCAGCAGTTCGCTCATCGGGGGGGCGACGATAAGAGATACGCAGTATTTT. It specifies CASSSLIGGATIRDTQYF. V usage is TRBV12-3 or TRBV12-4 and J usage is TRBJ2-3; 8 bases are shared with TRBD2. CDR3 length equals 18 residues. Unmatched junction bases numbered 17, after V lost 4 bases and J lost 5 bases.

About this clonotype: The junction and the germline gene differ at one end; a read error may be behind it. The chain couples TRBV13 to TRBJ1-5; no firm D call. CDR1 and CDR2 from the germline V gene are PRHDT and FYEKMQ (reference sequence). The CDR3 has 13 residues. CDR3 in DNA: TGTGCCAGCAGCTTCTCCGGGAATCAGCCCCAGAATTTT. It specifies CASSFSGNQPQNF.

This clonotype has a count of ten or more. The CDR3 coding sequence is TGTGCCAGCAGCCTAATAAACAGAGAAGCTTTCTTT. Its translation: CASSLINREAFF. The V and J genes are TRBV7-8 and TRBJ1-1, with unresolved D. Trimming shortened V by 5 bases and J by 8 bases, and 12 bases separated the two germline ends. The CDR3 has 12 amino acids. Per germline, CDR1 SGHVS and CDR2 FQNEAQ. The full variable domain, completed using reference TRBV7-8 and TRBJ1-1, is GAGVSQSPRYKVAKRGQDVALRCDPISGHVSLFWYQQALGQGPEFLTYFQNEAQLDKSGLPSDRFFAERPEGSVSTLKIQRTQQEDSAVYLCASSLINREAFFGQGTRLTVV.

The J gene is TRBJ2-2, the V gene TRBV5-1; a weak D match, TRBD2 (5 bases). Germline CDR1 reads SGHRS; CDR2 reads YFSETQ. The CDR3 has 17 residues. V was trimmed by 0 bases and J by 5 bases, leaving 17 bases between them. The CDR3 protein is CASSLGHRDPKTGELFF. CDR3 in DNA: TGCGCCAGCAGCTTGGGCCACCGGGATCCCAAGACCGGGGAGCTGTTTTTT.

This clonotype was observed many times. This chain's CDR3 is CASSQLGQGTEAFF. The CDR3 DNA sequence: TGCGCCAGCAGCCAATTGGGACAGGGGACTGAAGCTTTCTTT. The rearrangement joins TRBV4-1 to TRBJ1-1; 10 bases fit TRBD1. J lost 5 bases, V lost 2 bases, and 2 bases had no gene match. The CDR3 is 14 residues long. Germline-derived CDR1 and CDR2 are MGHRA and YSYEKL.

This clonotype was detected many times. The rearrangement uses TRBV12-3 or TRBV12-4 and TRBJ1-5, with D unresolved. Between the trimmed V and J ends, which lost 5 bases and 4 bases, there was a span of 15 bases. There are 15 residues in the CDR3. The CDR3 sequence is CASSPTLSGNQPQHF. The CDR3 region has the DNA TGTGCCAGCAGTCCCACGTTATCAGGAAATCAGCCCCAGCATTTT.

Many counts were recorded for this clonotype. V and J are TRBV7-3 and TRBJ1-1; 12 bases line up with TRBD1. The J segment lost 0 bases and the V segment lost 4 bases, leaving 6 bases of the junction unmatched. Per the germline V gene, CDR1 is SGHTA and CDR2 is FQGTGA. The CDR3 length is 17 residues. CDR3 protein: CASSSRDRGLMNTEAFF. For the CDR3, the DNA is TGTGCCAGCAGCTCCCGGGACAGGGGGCTTATGAACACTGAAGCTTTCTTT.

Only a few counts were recorded for this clonotype. The genes are TRBV7-9 and TRBJ2-2, with TRBD1 as a possible D gene (6 bases). The CDR3 runs to 15 residues. V lost 5 bases to trimming and J lost 4 bases, with 14 bases between them. CDR1 and CDR2 from the germline V gene are SEHNR and FQNEAQ (reference sequence). The CDR3 DNA is TGTGCCAGCAGCCCAACAGGGCGCGCCACCGGGGAGCTGTTTTTT. Amino acids: CASSPTGRATGELFF.

The rearrangement uses TRBV5-6 and TRBJ1-2, with D possibly TRBD1 on 5 matching bases. The CDR3 totals 14 residues. Between the trimmed V and J ends, which lost 1 base and 4 bases, there was a span of 11 bases. CDR1 is SGHDT, CDR2 YYEEEE, per germline. The CDR3 loop reads CASSLMGVPYGYTF. The CDR3 bases are TGTGCCAGCAGCTTGATGGGGGTCCCCTATGGCTACACCTTC.

V and J are TRBV12-5 and TRBJ2-2; perhaps TRBD2 as D (6 bases). Trimming removed 1 base from V and 4 bases from J, with 19 bases in between. The V gene's germline CDR1 is LGHNT and CDR2 FRNRAP. There are 18 residues in the CDR3. CDR3 region: CASGLALRRERFTGELFF. The CDR3 bases are TGTGCTAGTGGTTTGGCCCTCCGGAGGGAAAGATTCACCGGGGAGCTGTTTTTT.

The chain carries TRBV3-1 and TRBJ2-3; 8 nucleotides agree with TRBD2. Germline V gene data show CDR1 as LGHDT and CDR2 as YNNKEL (reference sequence). V trimming: 3 bases; J trimming: 6 bases; junction bases outside the gene matches: 5. The CDR3 length is 14 residues. The CDR3 DNA is TGTGCCAGCAGCCAGTCCGGGGGGGCGGATACGCAGTATTTT. Its translation is CASSQSGGADTQYF.

This clonotype was seen ten or more times. V and J are TRBV2 and TRBJ2-7; D tentatively fits TRBD1 or TRBD2 (5 bases each). The CDR3 length is 14 residues. CDR1 is SNHLY, CDR2 FYNNEI, per germline. V lost 4 bases to trimming and J lost 3 bases, with 13 bases between them. CDR3: CASSVSGPYYEQYF. The CDR3 nucleotides are TGTGCCAGCAGTGTTTCGGGGCCCTACTACGAGCAGTACTTC. The full variable domain, completed using reference TRBV2 and TRBJ2-7, is EPEVTQTPSHQVTQMGQEVILRCVPISNHLYFYWYRQILGQKVEFLVSFYNNEISEKSEIFDDQFSVERPDGSNFTLKIRSTKLEDSAMYFCASSVSGPYYEQYFGPGTRLTVT.

This clonotype was counted ten times or more. The chain has TRBV6-1 and TRBJ1-5; 11 bases agree with TRBD1. Germline CDR1 reads MNHNS; CDR2 reads SASEGT. With V trimmed by 5 bases and J by 4 bases, 7 bases remained unmatched. This CDR3 is 16 amino acids long. The CDR3 protein is CASSSRDRGGNQPQHF. DNA of the CDR3: TGTGCCAGCAGTTCCCGGGACAGGGGGGGTAATCAGCCCCAGCATTTT.

The chain links TRBV3-1 to TRBJ1-2, with 10 bases aligning to TRBD1. From germline, CDR1 is LGHDT and CDR2 YNNKEL (reference sequence). V dropped 3 bases and J dropped 7; count of bases not matched to a gene: 2. The CDR3 length is 13 residues. In DNA form, the CDR3 reads TGTGCCAGCAGCCACCGGGACAGGGGTGGCTACACCTTC. It encodes CASSHRDRGGYTF.

This clonotype was counted ten times or more. V gene TRBV12-3 or TRBV12-4 combines with J gene TRBJ1-5, with 10 bases matching TRBD1. This CDR3 region has 16 residues. V dropped 2 bases and J dropped 4; count of bases not matched to a gene: 5. Here the CDR3 DNA reads TGTGCCAGCAGTTTATGGGACAGGGGAGTGAATCAGCCCCAGCATTTT. It translates to CASSLWDRGVNQPQHF.

The J gene is TRBJ2-7, the V gene TRBV15, with TRBD2 matching over 10 bases. V was pared by 0 bases and J by 4 bases, with 12 bases of the junction left unmatched. Per the germline V gene, CDR1 is LNHNV and CDR2 is YYDKDF (reference sequence). The CDR3 is 18 amino acids. Here the CDR3 reads CATSRDYDLAGDLYEQYF. For the CDR3, the DNA is TGTGCCACCAGCAGAGATTACGACCTAGCGGGAGATCTGTACGAGCAGTACTTC.

In the case of this clonotype: Since a much larger clone is just one base distant, this may be a read error. V usage is TRBV12-3 or TRBV12-4 and J usage is TRBJ1-2; D is undetermined. The CDR3 is 13 amino acids. The chain's CDR3 is CASTHTGLDGYNF. CDR3 in DNA: TGTGCCAGCACCCATACCGGACTGGATGGCTACAACTTC.

This clonotype occurred many times. The chain recombines TRBV12-3 or TRBV12-4 with TRBJ2-5; perhaps TRBD2 as D (5 bases). This CDR3 is 14 amino acids long. V gave up 3 bases and J gave up 1 base, with 9 bases separating them. CDR3 loop: CASSFRELQETQYF. The CDR3 nucleotides read TGTGCCAGCAGTTTTAGGGAGCTCCAAGAGACCCAGTACTTC.

This clonotype was observed at least ten times. The chain carries TRBV6-2 or TRBV6-3 and TRBJ1-5, with 7 bases that match TRBD1. This CDR3 is 14 amino acids long. The germline V gene has CDR1 MNHEY and CDR2 SVGEGT. With V trimmed by 6 bases and J by 5 bases, 7 bases remained unmatched. The CDR3 sequence is CASSYRDRYQPQHF. CDR3 DNA: TGTGCCAGCAGCTACAGGGACAGATATCAGCCCCAGCATTTT.

This clonotype was picked up many times. The chain recombines TRBV2 with TRBJ2-2, with 11 bases that match TRBD2. CDR1 and CDR2 from the germline V gene are SNHLY and FYNNEI. This CDR3 region has 15 residues. V lost 0 bases and J lost 6; bases outside the gene matches: 0. CDR3 sequence: CASSEASGRAGELFF. In DNA, the CDR3 is TGTGCCAGCAGTGAAGCTAGCGGGAGGGCCGGGGAGCTGTTTTTT.

In this sample, this clonotype turned up many times. The chain employs TRBV5-1 and TRBJ2-3; D might be TRBD2 (7 bases). V lost 4 bases and J 5 bases, leaving 20 bases between the germline ends. The CDR3 is 16 amino acids. Germline V gene sequence: CDR1 SGHRS, CDR2 YFSETQ. CDR3 protein: CASSPQGRGLVDTQYF. The CDR3 DNA reads as TGCGCCAGCAGCCCGCAGGGGCGGGGGCTGGTAGATACGCAGTATTTT.

This clonotype was found many times. The chain is built from TRBV7-2 and TRBJ2-1, with 16 bases aligning to TRBD2. Germline CDR1 and CDR2: SGHTA and FQGNSA. CDR3 length: 16 residues. Unmatched junction bases numbered 6, after V lost 4 bases and J lost 9 bases. The CDR3 sequence: CASSYPGTSGRGEQFF. The CDR3 nucleotides read TGTGCCAGCAGCTACCCTGGGACTAGCGGGAGGGGTGAGCAGTTCTTC.

In its sample, this clonotype was seen many times. CDR3 nucleotide sequence: TGCAGCGTTCTGGGGGCCTCTGGGGCCAACGTCCTGACTTTC. It translates to CSVLGASGANVLTF. The chain joins TRBV29-1 to TRBJ2-6; D might be TRBD1 (6 bases). This CDR3 contains 14 residues. The germline CDR1 and CDR2 sequences are SQVTM and ANQGSEA. Trimming cost V 5 bases and J 0 bases, with 8 bases left between them.

This clonotype was recorded many times. V and J are TRBV18 and TRBJ1-1; D gene uncertain. CDR1 and CDR2 from the germline V gene are KGHSH and LQKENI. Trimming cost V 5 bases and J 1 base, with 11 bases left between them. This CDR3 region has 14 residues. The CDR3 DNA is TGTGCCAGCTCATCTCTTCCGGAGAACACTGAAGCTTTCTTT. Amino acids: CASSSLPENTEAFF.

This clonotype was seen a handful of times. The chain employs TRBV19 and TRBJ1-6, with 8 positions matching TRBD1. The CDR3 is made up of 18 amino acids. CDR1 and CDR2 (germline): LNHDA, SQIVND (reference sequence). V shed 4 bases and J 0 bases; nucleotides not matched to a gene: 8. CDR3 protein: CASSTGPDRASYNSPLHF. CDR3 sequence (DNA): TGTGCCAGTAGTACCGGACCGGACAGGGCCTCCTATAATTCACCCCTCCACTTT.

The V and J genes are TRBV20-1 and TRBJ2-5; 9 bases align to TRBD2. Germline CDR1 DFQATT, CDR2 SNEGSKA (reference sequence). The CDR3 sequence is 16 residues long. The trim removed 4 bases at V and 5 bases at J, leaving 14 bases unmatched. The CDR3 spells CSAIPRGREGSETQYF. Here the CDR3 DNA reads TGCAGTGCTATCCCAAGGGGGCGGGAGGGCTCTGAGACCCAGTACTTC.